What follows are 25 T cell receptor beta chains derived from one specimen sequenced in a study of T cell clonotyping in hematopoietic cell transplantation. Only in-frame clones appear in the TCRdb table, and some are missing; sequencing was by immunoSEQ multiplex PCR. The table shows approximately 17,000 clones, with roughly 90% occurring only once. The specimen was peripheral blood mononuclear cells. The receptor source for this set is a man aged 45-65 years in good health. Some clones in this sample may be carry-over from other donors' samples.

V is TRBV27 and J is TRBJ2-1; TRBD2 matches at 9 bases. The junction had 15 bases not matched to a gene; V was cut back by 3 bases and J by 9 bases. Germline values: CDR1 MNHEY, CDR2 SMNVEV (reference sequence). The CDR3 sequence is 17 residues long. The CDR3 region has the DNA TGTGCCAGCAGTTTGTCGGCCCAGCGGGGGGTCATAGGTGAGCAGTTCTTC. Translated: CASSLSAQRGVIGEQFF.

This clone was counted once. The rearrangement uses TRBV27 and TRBJ2-7; D gene unclear. The CDR3 contains 13 residues. V was clipped by 0 bases and J by 2 bases, with 5 bases between them. The germline CDR1 and CDR2 sequences are MNHEY and SMNVEV (reference sequence). In DNA form, the CDR3 reads TGTGCCAGCAGTTTATCCACGACCTACGAGCAGTACTTC. Protein: CASSLSTTYEQYF.

The rearrangement joins TRBV4-2 to TRBJ1-1; possible D gene TRBD1, 5 bases. The CDR3 has 18 amino acids. V shed 1 base and J shed 0 bases, with 18 bases lying between them. In germline, CDR1 is LGHNA, CDR2 YNFKEQ. The CDR3 loop is CASSQGSSGLALNTEAFF. CDR3 in DNA: TGTGCCAGCAGCCAAGGGTCGTCAGGGCTTGCCTTGAACACTGAAGCTTTCTTT.

This rearrangement joins TRBV2 to TRBJ1-1; unclear D gene. This CDR3 has 13 amino acids. Trimming pared 8 bases from V and 1 base from J, leaving 11 bases between. Germline assignment: CDR1 SNHLY and CDR2 FYNNEI. The CDR3 spells CASQVEANTEAFF. CDR3 sequence (DNA): TGTGCCAGCCAGGTGGAAGCGAACACTGAAGCTTTCTTT.

This chain links TRBV6-5 with TRBJ1-2; D possibly corresponds to TRBD1 (6 bases). The V gene's germline CDR1 is MNHEY and CDR2 SVGAGI. This CDR3 comprises 14 residues. Trimming left V 5 bases short and J 0 bases short, with 10 bases between. CDR3: CASSLQGPNYGYTF. CDR3 in DNA: TGTGCCAGCAGTCTTCAGGGGCCTAACTATGGCTACACCTTC.

The chain recombines TRBV28 with TRBJ1-3, with D possibly matching TRBD1 (5 bases). The V gene lost 6 bases and the J gene lost 3 bases, with 15 bases spanning the gap. This CDR3 has 15 amino acids. The germline gives CDR1 MDHEN, CDR2 SYDVKM. In DNA, the CDR3 is TGTGCCAGCAGCCCAAGAGGGGCGCTTGGAAACACCATATATTTT. It translates to CASSPRGALGNTIYF.

Only one count was recorded for this clone. The V and J genes are TRBV7-6 and TRBJ1-4, with a tentative D call TRBD1 (5 bases). The germline CDR1 and CDR2 sequences are SGHVS and FNYEAQ. CDR3 length: 14 residues. V gave up 6 bases and J gave up 1 base, with 9 bases separating them. The CDR3 DNA follows: TGTGCCAGCAGAAAGGACATAACTAATGAAAAACTGTTTTTT. Its protein is CASRKDITNEKLFF.

The genes are TRBV4-1 and TRBJ1-1; 7 bases align to TRBD1. The germline CDR1 and CDR2 sequences are MGHRA and YSYEKL. After removal of 2 bases from V and 8 bases from J, the junction contained 8 bases not matched to a gene. CDR3 length: 14 residues. This CDR3 is CASSQQGGRIEAFF. In DNA form, the CDR3 reads TGCGCCAGCAGCCAACAGGGGGGCAGGATCGAAGCTTTCTTT.

The CDR3 spells CAWSGGYYGGLFF. The DNA of the CDR3 is TGTGCCTGGAGTGGGGGCTACTATGGAGGGCTGTTTTTT. The chain joins TRBV30 to TRBJ1-4; D might be TRBD1 (5 bases). This CDR3 has 13 residues. From germline, CDR1 is GTSNPN and CDR2 SVGIG (reference sequence). The germline V and J ends were trimmed by 1 base and 14 bases, with 17 bases remaining between them.

As regards this clone: Its ends do not fully match the called genes, so a read error is possible. The J gene is TRBJ2-5, the V gene TRBV7-9; no definite D call. The CDR3 covers 14 residues. Germline V gene data show CDR1 as SEHNR and CDR2 as FQNEAQ (reference sequence). The CDR3 nucleotides read TGTGCCAGCAGCTTTCAGGCTCTCCAAGGGACCCAGTACTTC. It yields the protein CASSFQALQGTQYF.

To note about this clone: Relative to the germline gene, one junction end is altered; a read error may explain this. The chain joins TRBV30 to TRBJ1-1, with D perhaps matching TRBD1 (5 bases). The CDR3 sequence is 15 residues long. CDR1 is GTSNPN, CDR2 SVGIG, per germline (reference sequence). CDR3 protein: CAGREDIIRNTEAFF. In DNA form, the CDR3 reads TGTGCCGGGAGGGAGGACATTATTAGGAACACTGAAGCTTTCTTT.

V is TRBV28 and J is TRBJ1-6; D remains ambiguous. This CDR3 is built from 14 residues. V was trimmed by 8 bases and J by 8 bases, leaving 16 bases between them. Germline V gene data show CDR1 as MDHEN and CDR2 as SYDVKM. The CDR3, as DNA: TGTGCCAGCGAGAGGACGGACGATTATTCACCCCTCCACTTT. As protein: CASERTDDYSPLHF.

The V gene is TRBV27, the J gene TRBJ2-1; maybe TRBD2 (5 bases). V was pared by 3 bases and J by 9 bases, with 6 bases between. This CDR3 spans 11 amino acids. The germline gives CDR1 MNHEY, CDR2 SMNVEV (reference sequence). CDR3 amino acids: CASSFGVEQFF. The CDR3 coding sequence is TGTGCCAGCAGTTTCGGGGTTGAGCAGTTCTTC.

The rearrangement uses TRBV7-3 and TRBJ2-6; 8 bases agree with TRBD1. CDR1 and CDR2 from the germline V gene are SGHTA and FQGTGA. CDR3 size: 16 residues. V lost 4 bases, J lost 3 bases, and 5 bases stayed unmatched. CDR3 nucleotide sequence: TGTGCCAGCAGCTCTCAGGGGGCTGGTGGGGCCAACGTCCTGACTTTC. The encoded protein is CASSSQGAGGANVLTF.

The chain is built from TRBV6-6 and TRBJ2-7, with D maybe TRBD1 (5 bases). CDR3 length: 15 residues. Between the trimmed V and J ends, which lost 3 bases and 5 bases, there was a span of 17 bases. CDR1 is MNHNY, CDR2 SVGAGI, per germline (reference sequence). The DNA of the CDR3 is TGTGCCAGCAGTTATACAGGAACTACTTTTAACGAGCAGTACTTC. It encodes CASSYTGTTFNEQYF.

J is TRBJ2-5 and V is TRBV7-2; a possible D gene is TRBD1 (5 bases). V lost 2 bases and J lost 2, with 12 bases in between. The CDR3 sequence is 15 residues long. CDR1 SGHTA and CDR2 FQGNSA come from the germline V gene. The CDR3 reads CASSLNLGRQETQYF. CDR3 bases: TGTGCCAGCAGCTTAAATTTGGGGCGGCAAGAGACCCAGTACTTC. The complete variable domain, with remaining parts taken from reference TRBV7-2 and TRBJ2-5, reads GAGVSQSPSNKVTEKGKDVELRCDPISGHTALYWYRQSLGQGLEFLIYFQGNSAPDKSGLPSDRFSAERTGGSVSTLTIQRTQQEDSAVYLCASSLNLGRQETQYFGPGTRLLVL.

This chain connects TRBV7-3 to TRBJ2-5; D might be TRBD1 or TRBD2, each matching 5 bases. Germline values: CDR1 SGHTA, CDR2 FQGTGA. The CDR3 length is 14 residues. With 0 bases removed from V and 3 bases from J, the gap between germline ends came to 8 bases. In DNA form, the CDR3 reads TGTGCCAGCAGCTTAACGGGGGACGAAGAGACCCAGTACTTC. Protein product: CASSLTGDEETQYF.

The rearrangement uses TRBV5-1 and TRBJ1-2; a possible D gene is TRBD1 (6 bases). Germline V CDR1 and CDR2: SGHRS, YFSETQ. The CDR3 is 12 amino acids. V dropped 7 bases and J dropped 5 bases, with 12 bases sitting between them. The CDR3 loop is CASSRDIYGYTF. Written as DNA, the CDR3 is TGCGCCAGCTCACGGGACATTTATGGCTACACCTTC.

The chain recombines TRBV9 with TRBJ2-5; D may match TRBD1 or TRBD2 (5 bases each). The CDR3 sequence is 13 residues long. The V gene lost 4 bases and the J gene lost 4 bases, with 11 bases spanning the gap. Germline lookup yields CDR1 SGDLS and CDR2 YYNGEE. DNA of the CDR3: TGTGCCAGCAGCCCGCAGGGACGAGAGACCCAGTACTTC. Translated: CASSPQGRETQYF.

The rearrangement uses TRBV14 and TRBJ2-7; D call uncertain. V lost 0 bases and J lost 0, with 15 bases in between. Germline V lookup: CDR1 SGHDN, CDR2 FVKESK. The CDR3 has 17 amino acids. CDR3 DNA sequence: TGTGCCAGCAGCCAAGATTCTGGCCCACCCACCTCCTACGAGCAGTACTTC. It specifies CASSQDSGPPTSYEQYF.

The genes are TRBV7-3 and TRBJ1-5, with D unclear. The V gene's germline CDR1 is SGHTA and CDR2 FQGTGA. Trimming removed 4 bases at V and 4 bases at J, with 8 bases between. This CDR3 has 13 residues. The CDR3: CASSWGANQPQHF. Written as DNA, the CDR3 is TGTGCCAGCAGCTGGGGAGCGAATCAGCCCCAGCATTTT. Full variable domain (missing parts from reference TRBV7-3 and TRBJ1-5): GAGVSQTPSNKVTEKGKYVELRCDPISGHTALYWYRQSLGQGPEFLIYFQGTGAADDSGLPNDRFFAVRPEGSVSTLKIQRTERGDSAVYLCASSWGANQPQHFGDGTRLSIL.

This clone came up once. This rearrangement joins TRBV30 to TRBJ2-7, with 10 bases that match TRBD1. With V trimmed by 2 bases and J by 7 bases, 8 bases remained unmatched. The CDR3 is 14 amino acids. Germline loops: CDR1 GTSNPN, CDR2 SVGIG (reference sequence). The CDR3 DNA follows: TGTGCCTGGAGTAGTGGGACAGGGGCCCGGGAGCAGTACTTC. Translated, it gives CAWSSGTGAREQYF.

Turning to this clone: A read error may produce the germline difference seen at one junction end. The genes are TRBV7-7 and TRBJ2-1; TRBD1 matches at 7 bases. The germline V gene encodes CDR1 SSHAT and CDR2 FNYEAQ (reference sequence). The CDR3 is 15 amino acids. The CDR3 DNA sequence: TGTGCTAGCAGCTCGGGACAGAGCTCCTACAATGAGCAGTTCTTC. Amino acids: CASSSGQSSYNEQFF. Full variable domain (missing parts from reference TRBV7-7 and TRBJ2-1): GAGVSQSPRYKVTKRGQDVTLRCDPISSHATLYWYQQALGQGPEFLTYFNYEAQPDKSGLPSDRFSAERPEGSISTLTIQRTEQRDSAMYRCASSSGQSSYNEQFFGPGTRLTVL.

V usage is TRBV4-3 and J usage is TRBJ2-7; D might be TRBD2 (6 bases). V was clipped by 1 base and J by 3 bases, with 10 bases between them. This CDR3 comprises 14 residues. Germline CDR1 reads LGHNA; CDR2 reads YSLEER. CDR3 coding DNA: TGCGCCAGCAGCCAAGCAAGCGGGCGCTACGAGCAGTACTTC. As protein: CASSQASGRYEQYF.

This clone showed up just once. The genes are TRBV28 and TRBJ1-1, with D unresolved. Germline CDR1 reads MDHEN; CDR2 reads SYDVKM. V gave up 2 bases and J gave up 5 bases, with 6 bases separating them. The CDR3 spans 12 residues. The CDR3 region has the DNA TGTGCCAGCAGTTTAGGTGTTACTGAAGCTTTCTTT. The encoded protein is CASSLGVTEAFF.